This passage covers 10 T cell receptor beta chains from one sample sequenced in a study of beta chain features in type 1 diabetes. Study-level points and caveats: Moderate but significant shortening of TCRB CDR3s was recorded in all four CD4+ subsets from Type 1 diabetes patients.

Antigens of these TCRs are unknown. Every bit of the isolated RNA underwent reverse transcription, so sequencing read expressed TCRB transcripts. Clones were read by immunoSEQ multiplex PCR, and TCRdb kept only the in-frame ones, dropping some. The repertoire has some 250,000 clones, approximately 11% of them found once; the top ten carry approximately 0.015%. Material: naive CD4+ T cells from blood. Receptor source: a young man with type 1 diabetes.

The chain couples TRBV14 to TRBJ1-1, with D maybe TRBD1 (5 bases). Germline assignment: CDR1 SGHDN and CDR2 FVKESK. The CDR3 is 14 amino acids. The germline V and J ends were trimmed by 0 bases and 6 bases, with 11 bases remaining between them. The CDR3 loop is CASSQDLQGPEAFF. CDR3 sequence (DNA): TGTGCCAGCAGCCAAGATTTGCAGGGCCCTGAAGCTTTCTTT.

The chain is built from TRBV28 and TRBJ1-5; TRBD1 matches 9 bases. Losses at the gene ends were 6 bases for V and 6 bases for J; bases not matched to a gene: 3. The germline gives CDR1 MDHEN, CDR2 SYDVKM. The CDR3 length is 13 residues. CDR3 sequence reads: CASRGTGSQPQHF. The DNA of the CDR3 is TGTGCCAGCAGGGGGACAGGGTCTCAGCCCCAGCATTTT.

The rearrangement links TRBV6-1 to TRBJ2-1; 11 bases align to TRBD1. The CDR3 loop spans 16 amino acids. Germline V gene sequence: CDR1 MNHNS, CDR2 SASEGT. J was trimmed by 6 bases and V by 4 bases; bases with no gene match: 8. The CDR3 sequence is CASSAPDRGRINEQFF. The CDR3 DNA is TGTGCCAGCAGTGCCCCGGACAGGGGGCGAATCAATGAGCAGTTCTTC.

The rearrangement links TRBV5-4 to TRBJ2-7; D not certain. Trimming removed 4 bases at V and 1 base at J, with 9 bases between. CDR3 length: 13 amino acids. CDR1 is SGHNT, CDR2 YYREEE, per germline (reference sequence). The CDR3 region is CASSAEVSYEQYF. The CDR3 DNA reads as TGTGCCAGCAGCGCTGAGGTGTCCTACGAGCAGTACTTC. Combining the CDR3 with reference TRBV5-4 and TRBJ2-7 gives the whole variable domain ETGVTQSPTHLIKTRGQQVTLRCSSQSGHNTVSWYQQALGQGPQFIFQYYREEENGRGNFPPRFSGLQFPNYSSELNVNALELDDSALYLCASSAEVSYEQYFGPGTRLTVT.

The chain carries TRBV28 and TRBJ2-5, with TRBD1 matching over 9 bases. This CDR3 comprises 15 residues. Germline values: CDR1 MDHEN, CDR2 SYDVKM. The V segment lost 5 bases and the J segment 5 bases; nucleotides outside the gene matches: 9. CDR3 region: CASSPGQGLSETQYF. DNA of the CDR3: TGTGCCAGCAGTCCGGGACAGGGCCTGTCCGAGACCCAGTACTTC.

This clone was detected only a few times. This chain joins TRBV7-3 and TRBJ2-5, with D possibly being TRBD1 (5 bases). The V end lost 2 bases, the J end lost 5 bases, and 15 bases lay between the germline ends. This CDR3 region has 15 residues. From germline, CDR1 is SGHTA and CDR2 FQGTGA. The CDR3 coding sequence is TGTGCCAGCAGCTTAGGATTGCGACAGTCCGAGACCCAGTACTTC. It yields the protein CASSLGLRQSETQYF.

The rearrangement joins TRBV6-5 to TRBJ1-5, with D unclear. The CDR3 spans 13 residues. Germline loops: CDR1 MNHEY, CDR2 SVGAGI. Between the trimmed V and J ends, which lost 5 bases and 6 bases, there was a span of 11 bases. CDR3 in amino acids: CASSSGRPQPQHF. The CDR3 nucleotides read TGTGCCAGCAGTAGCGGGCGACCTCAGCCCCAGCATTTT.

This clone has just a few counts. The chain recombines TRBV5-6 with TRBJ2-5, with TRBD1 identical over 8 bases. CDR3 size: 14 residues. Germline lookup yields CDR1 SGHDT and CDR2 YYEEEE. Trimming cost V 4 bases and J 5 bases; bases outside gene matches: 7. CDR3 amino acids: CASSPGQGDETQYF. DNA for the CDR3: TGTGCCAGCAGCCCCGGACAGGGCGACGAGACCCAGTACTTC.

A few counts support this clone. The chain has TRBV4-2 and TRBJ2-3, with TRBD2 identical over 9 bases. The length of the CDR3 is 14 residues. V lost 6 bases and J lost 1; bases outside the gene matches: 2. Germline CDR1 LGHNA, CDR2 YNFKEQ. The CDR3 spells CASRLAGGTDTQYF. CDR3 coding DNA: TGTGCCAGCAGGTTAGCGGGGGGCACAGATACGCAGTATTTT.

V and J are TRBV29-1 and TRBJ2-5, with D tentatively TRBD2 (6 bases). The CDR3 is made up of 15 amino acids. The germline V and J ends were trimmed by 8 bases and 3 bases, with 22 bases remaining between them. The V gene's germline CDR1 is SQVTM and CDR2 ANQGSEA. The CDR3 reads CSSGVWGTAKETQYF. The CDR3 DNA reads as TGCAGCTCTGGCGTCTGGGGGACTGCTAAAGAGACCCAGTACTTC.